Below are 5 T cell receptor beta chains sequenced from a single sample in a study of Ad26.COV2.S vaccination and SARS-CoV-2 variants. The sample's treatment: about 20 received Ad26.COV2.S at low or high dose, single or two shots; several received placebo; per-sample allocation not given. Sampling happened 63 days after the first vaccine or placebo injection. The table came from immunoSEQ multiplex PCR; TCRdb's copy has only in-frame clones and leaves some out. Of about half a million clones detected, roughly nine tenths appear once; the ten largest clones hold more than 1.5%. The material was peripheral blood, obtained in a trial of Ad26.COV2.S vaccine versus placebo. Receptors were obtained from a person aged 18-60 years who received the Ad26.COV2.S COVID-19 vaccine or a placebo.

This chain joins TRBV7-9 and TRBJ1-1, with D tentatively TRBD1 (5 bases). CDR1 and CDR2 (germline): SEHNR, FQNEAQ (reference sequence). V gave up 3 bases and J gave up 6 bases, with 14 bases separating them. The CDR3 loop spans 14 amino acids. The CDR3 nucleotides are TGTGCCAGCAGCTTTAGTCAGGGTAGCCCTGAAGCTTTCTTT. Its translation is CASSFSQGSPEAFF.

The chain carries TRBV24-1 and TRBJ2-3; D gene unclear. Germline-derived CDR1 and CDR2 are KGHDR and SFDVKD. This CDR3 contains 15 residues. Trimming left V 3 bases short and J 1 base short, with 10 bases between. The CDR3 sequence is CATSDPLWGTDTQYF. CDR3 nucleotide sequence: TGTGCCACCAGTGATCCTCTTTGGGGCACAGATACGCAGTATTTT.

This clone showed up just once. The rearrangement uses TRBV6-5 and TRBJ1-1; 9 positions match TRBD1. The CDR3 runs to 14 residues. Germline loops: CDR1 MNHEY, CDR2 SVGAGI. With V trimmed by 11 bases and J by 5 bases, 12 bases remained unmatched. The DNA for the CDR3 is TGTGCCTCAACCCGGGACAGGGCGAGGACTGAAGCTTTCTTT. Amino acid sequence: CASTRDRARTEAFF.

The rearrangement joins TRBV27 to TRBJ2-3; D is undetermined. The CDR3 sequence is 14 residues long. Per the germline V gene, CDR1 is MNHEY and CDR2 is SMNVEV (reference sequence). V was cut by 10 bases and J by 1 base, with 15 bases left in between. In DNA form, the CDR3 reads TGTGCCATAAGGCAGCTCGCGTGCACAGATACGCAGTATTTT. It is translated as CAIRQLACTDTQYF.

The V call is TRBV10-2, the J call TRBJ1-2; D uncertain. The CDR3 runs to 14 residues. Germline-derived CDR1 and CDR2 are WSHSY and SAAADI. Trimming removed 3 bases at V and 8 bases at J, with 16 bases between. Written as DNA, the CDR3 is TGCGCCAGCAGTGATTCAGGCCCTATGTTAGGCTACACCTTC. As protein: CASSDSGPMLGYTF.